The rows below give T cell receptor beta chains drawn from one sample of a study of radiation and T cells in renal cell carcinoma. Profiled with immunoSEQ multiplex PCR; TCRdb holds only in-frame clones, not every one. The sample yields roughly 61,000 clones, about 83% seen once. Sequences were derived from blood, sampled from a patient whose treatment included radiotherapy and nephrectomy. These receptor sequences come from a man aged 60-69 years with renal cell carcinoma. CDR3s include the opening cysteine and the closing phenylalanine or tryptophan. Each record gives: J gene, clone size, V gene, D gene, CDR3 protein, CDR3 DNA. D genes are given only for firm matches. Size tells how often a clone was seen (once, few, many) or the class of an expanded clone, and some rows leave it out.

TRBJ1-1 | few | TRBV7-2 | TRBD1 | CASSSAGQYREAFF | TGTGCCAGCAGTTCGGCGGGACAGTATCGAGAGGCTTTCTTT
TRBJ1-2 | few | TRBV25-1 | TRBD1 | CASSEAGTVGGYTF | TGTGCCAGCAGTGAAGCCGGGACAGTTGGCGGCTACACCTTC
TRBJ1-2 | NA | TRBV5-3 | NA | CARSLLRGQLCGYTF | TGTGCCAGAAGCTTGTTGCGCGGGCAACTGTGCGGCTACACCTTC
TRBJ1-4 | once | TRBV6-5 | NA | CASSYSGRENEKLFF | TGTGCCAGCAGTTACTCGGGCAGGGAGAATGAAAAACTGTTTTTT
TRBJ1-2 | NA | TRBV5-1 | NA | CASSLTGTYYGYTF | TGCGCCAGCAGCTTGACAGGGACCTACTATGGCTACACCTTC
TRBJ1-5 | few | TRBV19 | TRBD1 | CASSDRGGAQHF | TGTGCCAGTAGTGACAGGGGGGGAGCCCAGCATTTT
TRBJ1-2 | NA | TRBV7-9 | TRBD1 | CASSWTGTGRDGYTF | TGTGCCAGCAGCTGGACCGGGACAGGGAGGGATGGCTACACCTTC
TRBJ2-7 | NA | TRBV19 | NA | CASSSSTESYEQYF | TGTGCCAGTAGTTCCTCGACAGAGTCCTACGAGCAGTACTTC
TRBJ1-2 | NA | TRBV4-3 | NA | CASSQDLSSGYTF | TGCGCCAGCAGCCAAGATCTCTCTTCTGGCTACACCTTC
TRBJ2-3 | NA | TRBV7-8 | NA | CASSLTPTVGDTQYF | TGTGCCAGCAGCCTGACTCCCACGGTAGGAGATACGCAGTATTTT
TRBJ2-1 | NA | TRBV27 | NA | CASRARINEQFF | TGTGCCAGCAGGGCTAGGATCAATGAGCAGTTCTTC
TRBJ1-1 | NA | TRBV6-6 | NA | CASSYSWGAENTEAFF | TGTGCCAGCAGTTACTCGTGGGGGGCCGAGAACACTGAAGCTTTCTTT
TRBJ1-1 | few | TRBV19 | NA | CASSNFRVSFF | TGTGCCAGTAGTAATTTCAGGGTGTCTTTCTTT